This paragraph reports one T cell receptor beta chain. Its antigen remains unidentified. Base qualities are not at hand, and no much larger clone is one base apart. These data belong to a study of beta chain features in type 1 diabetes (dated by TCRdb to the late 2010s). Background for the entire study: Mean age, gender distribution, total cell number and subset yield did not differ between patients and healthy donors. Regulatory and stem cell-like memory subsets were isolated from only 8 patients and about eight healthy donors, whereas naive and central memory subsets came from all 28 donors. The study compared the TCRB repertoires of sorted circulating CD4+ T cell subsets in recently diagnosed type 1 diabetes patients with those in matched healthy donors. A total of roughly 100 million sorted cells were examined across all samples, and the number of cells per subset was strongly correlated with RNA yield. Overall study outcomes, separate from this receptor: Because cDNA was sequenced instead of genomic DNA, activated cells with high expression could be over-represented, although the groups did not differ in activation or CD3 levels. Naive, central memory and regulatory TCRB repertoires appeared to be more alike among patients than among healthy donors. PCR may preferentially amplify shorter templates, but because patient and control samples were amplified and corrected together, any resulting skew would affect both groups equally. Because small numbers of individuals were included in the HLA sub-analyses, any influence of HLA type on TCRB rearrangement was left unresolved. Patients with type 1 diabetes made fewer insertions and deleted more nucleotides at VDJ recombination sites, implying thymic rearrangement abnormalities. Type 1 diabetes patients showed a moderate but significant shortening of TCRB CDR3 length in all four CD4+ subsets.

All of the isolated RNA was reverse transcribed with the High Capacity cDNA Reverse Transcription Kit, so expressed TCRB transcripts were sequenced. Deep immunoSEQ sequencing was performed on naive, central memory and regulatory T cell samples, with an average of about 3.57 million total reads per sample. Sorted cells were lysed in RLT buffer, and RNA was extracted using DNase-treated RNeasy Micro or Mini kits according to cell number. To prevent cross-contamination, every cell subset was processed on its own, while patient and healthy donor samples were processed together. The immunoSEQ multiplex PCR was used to amplify TCRB sequences from cDNA, generating 87-bp fragments that spanned the CDR3 region. Sequencing of the amplicons was done on the Illumina HiSeq platform. Regarding the original processing steps: PCR bias was corrected computationally using synthetic template baselines, and reads within Hamming distance 2 were collapsed, with unmergeable singletons discarded. Reads were aligned to IMGT to assign V, D and J genes, CDR3 length, and insertions or deletions at six rearrangement sites. Within each subset, clonotype counts were normalized to sorted cell number, after which true diversity and Gini coefficients were computed with the tcR R package. The overlap coefficient, calculated on TCRB nucleotide sequences, was used to measure repertoire sharing. Out-of-frame TCRB sequences from naive cells were analyzed as a proxy for the pre-selection repertoire. TCRdb holds this immuneACCESS table with in-frame rearrangements only. Some clones are missing; in checked studies, unresolved V genes explain under half, and the rest has no known cause. V, J and clone size are those of that table, while D and trimming were read from the DNA. The sample table holds around 250,000 clones, of which 14% were seen once. The ten largest clones capture about 0.019% of the sample.

CDR1 and CDR2 are drawn from the germline V gene: SGHRS, YFSETQ. The CDR3 covers 14 residues, taking in both the cysteine and the phenylalanine. Only the CDR3 DNA stays, 42 bases, in frame from base 1. The germline ends are 9 bases apart after V is trimmed by 0 bases and J by 3 bases. A single peripheral blood draw of around 120 mL on average was collected from each donor into heparinised tubes. Naive, central memory, regulatory and stem cell-like memory CD4+ T cells were sorted on a BD FACSAria II using a panel including CD45RO, CCR7, CD25, CD127, CD95 and CD27. Every sorted population had a purity above 95%. PBMCs were separated immediately by Lymphoprep density gradient centrifugation and were stained directly, without being cultured. So that batch effects would be minimized, each experiment stained and sorted samples in pairs, pairing one healthy donor with one patient.

The chain employs TRBV5-1 and TRBJ2-5, with the D gene too uncertain to name. The TCR comes from a man aged 25-40 years with type 1 diabetes. Sequenced input: naive CD4+ T cells from blood. The sample's cell subset or site, from its label and the paper: true naive CD4+ T cells. At the DNA level, the sequence is TGCGCCAGCAGCTTGGGAGTATCGAAAGAGACCCAGTACTTC. The resulting protein is CASSLGVSKETQYF.